The T cell receptor (beta chain) described here comes from a study of blood T cell repertoires in COVID-19. Study background: Some COVID-19 samples were acute and others convalescent; all came from the United States, Italy and Spain. The analysed material was cDNA or gDNA that came from T cells, B-cell-depleted T cells, or PBMCs.

As processed by the authors: Amplification of reference gene primers was used by the study to estimate nucleated cell counts. The protocol was immunoSEQ multiplex PCR, while the TCRdb copy is restricted to in-frame clones and leaves out a portion. The DNA was the basis for D and trimming; V, J and clone size are from that table. The sample carries 70,000 or so clones, about nine tenths recorded once. V was shortened by 3 bases and J by 13 bases, with 12 bases between the two germline ends. This CDR3 is built from 11 residues. Germline loops: CDR1 SNHLY, CDR2 FYNNEI. Sequencing was done on a sample of peripheral blood. The chain uses TRBV2 and TRBJ2-5; D is undetermined. This clonotype was sampled from a woman between 18 and 29 years old with acute or convalescent COVID-19. The CDR3 is CASSDRRAGYF. CDR3 coding DNA: TGTGCCAGCAGTGACCGGAGAGCTGGGTACTTC.